This section outlines one TCR beta chain sequence together with its context. The data derive from a study of blood T cell repertoires in COVID-19. Sequencing used immunoSEQ multiplex PCR; TCRdb keeps in-frame clones, though not all of them. Here the sample spans 300,000 to 400,000 clones, around 84% being singletons. This CDR3 is built from 12 residues. Trimming took 6 bases from V and 6 from J, leaving 11 bases between them. CDR1 LGHDT and CDR2 YNNKEL come from the germline V gene (reference sequence). Sequenced: PBMCs or T cells enriched from blood (not recorded which). The clonotype was recovered from a woman aged 30 to 39 who had been exposed to COVID-19. V gene TRBV3-1 (or the pseudogene TRBV3-2) combines with J gene TRBJ1-1; D perhaps matches TRBD1 (6 bases). The CDR3 reads CASRTGKSEAFF. CDR3 nucleotide sequence: TGTGCCAGCAGAACAGGGAAATCTGAAGCTTTCTTT.